What follows are 2 T cell receptor beta chains derived from one specimen sequenced in a study of TIL therapy for anti-PD-1-resistant metastatic lung cancer. Documented time point: pre-treatment sample, taken before nivolumab and TIL therapy. The immunoSEQ assay was v3. Clones were sequenced by immunoSEQ multiplex PCR, and TCRdb holds only the in-frame ones, with some missing. The sample has 55,000 to 65,000 clones, 69% seen once. Source: blood, taken at baseline. Source of these receptors: a person between 25 and 79 years old with non-small cell lung cancer.

The V call is TRBV5-1, the J call TRBJ2-1, with TRBD2 matching 10 bases. The germline gives CDR1 SGHRS, CDR2 YFSETQ. Trimming removed 0 bases from V and 8 bases from J; junction bases left unmatched: 8. CDR3 length equals 16 residues. The CDR3 reads CASSLAGAGGRDEQFF. The CDR3 nucleotides are TGCGCCAGCAGCTTGGCCGGAGCGGGAGGGCGCGATGAGCAGTTCTTC.

The J gene is TRBJ2-1, the V gene TRBV7-2; D may be TRBD1 or TRBD2 (5 bases each). V gave up 2 bases and J gave up 8 bases, with 16 bases separating them. In germline, CDR1 is SGHTA, CDR2 FQGNSA. The CDR3 runs to 15 residues. CDR3 sequence (DNA): TGTGCCAGCAGCTTATGGGGACGTGGCTTTGATGAGCAGTTCTTC. Translation: CASSLWGRGFDEQFF.